The 2 T cell receptor beta chains below come from one sample, sequenced in a study of blood T cells in healthy people across ages. The second PCR ran roughly 6 to 12 cycles with a sample-barcoded 5' primer and J-beta primers. TCRdb reanalysed the 5' RACE reads using MiXCR and keeps one entry per CDR3 protein. This table holds 650,000 to 900,000 distinct CDR3 sequences, approximately 67% found once. Sample: blood. These receptors were collected from a man aged 25 to 40 in good health.

The chain couples TRBV18 to TRBJ2-3; D ambiguous. This CDR3 has 13 residues. The V end was cut by 3 bases, the J end by 2 bases, with 6 bases between. CDR1 is KGHSH and CDR2 is LQKENI in the germline V gene. The CDR3 DNA reads as TGTGCCAGCTCACCTCAACACACAGATACGCAGTATTTT. This codes for CASSPQHTDTQYF.

J is TRBJ2-3 and V is TRBV5-1; D remains ambiguous. The V and J ends lost 2 bases and 2 bases respectively, with 12 bases between them. Germline V gene data show CDR1 as SGHRS and CDR2 as YFSETQ. The CDR3 has 15 residues. The CDR3 loop is CASSLATLNTDTQYF. CDR3 coding DNA: TGCGCCAGCAGCTTAGCCACCCTGAACACAGATACGCAGTATTTT.